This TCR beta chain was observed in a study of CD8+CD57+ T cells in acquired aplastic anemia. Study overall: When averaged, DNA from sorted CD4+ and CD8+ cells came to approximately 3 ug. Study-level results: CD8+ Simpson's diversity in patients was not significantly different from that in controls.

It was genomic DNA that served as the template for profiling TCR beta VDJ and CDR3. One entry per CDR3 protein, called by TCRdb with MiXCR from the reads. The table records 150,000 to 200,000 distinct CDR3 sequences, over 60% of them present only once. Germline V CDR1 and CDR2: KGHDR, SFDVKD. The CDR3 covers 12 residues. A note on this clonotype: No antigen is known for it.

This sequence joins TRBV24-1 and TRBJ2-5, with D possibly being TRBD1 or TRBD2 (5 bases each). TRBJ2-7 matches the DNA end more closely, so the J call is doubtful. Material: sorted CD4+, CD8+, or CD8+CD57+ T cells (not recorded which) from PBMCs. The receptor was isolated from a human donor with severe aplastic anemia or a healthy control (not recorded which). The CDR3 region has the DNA TGTGCCACCAGTTCTGGGGGCTACGAGCAGTACTTC. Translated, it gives CATSSGGYEQYF.